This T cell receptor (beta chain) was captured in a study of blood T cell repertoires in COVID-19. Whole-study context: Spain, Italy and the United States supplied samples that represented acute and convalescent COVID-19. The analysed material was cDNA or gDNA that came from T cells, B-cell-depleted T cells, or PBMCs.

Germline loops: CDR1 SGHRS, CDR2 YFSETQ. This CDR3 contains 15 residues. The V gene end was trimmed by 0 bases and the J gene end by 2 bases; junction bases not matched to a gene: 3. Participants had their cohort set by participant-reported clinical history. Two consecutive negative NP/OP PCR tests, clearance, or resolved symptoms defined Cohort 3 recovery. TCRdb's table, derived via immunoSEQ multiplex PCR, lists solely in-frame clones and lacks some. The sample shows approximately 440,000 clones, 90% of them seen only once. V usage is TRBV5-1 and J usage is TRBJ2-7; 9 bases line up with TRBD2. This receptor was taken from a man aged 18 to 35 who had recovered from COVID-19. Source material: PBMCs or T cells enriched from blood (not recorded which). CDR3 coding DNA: TGCGCCAGCAGCTTGGATCTAGCGGGGCCCTACGAGCAGTACTTC. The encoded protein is CASSLDLAGPYEQYF.